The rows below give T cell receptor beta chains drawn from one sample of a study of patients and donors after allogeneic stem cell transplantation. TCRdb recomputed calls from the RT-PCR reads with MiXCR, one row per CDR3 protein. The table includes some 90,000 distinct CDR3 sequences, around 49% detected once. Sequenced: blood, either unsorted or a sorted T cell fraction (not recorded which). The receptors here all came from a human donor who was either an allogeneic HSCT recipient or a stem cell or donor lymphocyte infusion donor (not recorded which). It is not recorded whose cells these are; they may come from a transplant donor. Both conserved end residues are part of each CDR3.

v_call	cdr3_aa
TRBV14	CASSPSLRRGDYGYTF
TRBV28	CASSLQVIPNTEAFF
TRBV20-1	CSAKLSSGRAMDF
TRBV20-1	CSANDRGNGYTF
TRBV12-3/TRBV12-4	CASRILTDPYGYTF
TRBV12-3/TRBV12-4	CASSPLRGTEAFF
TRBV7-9	CASSLKRQGISEAFF
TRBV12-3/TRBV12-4	CASSPRQGYGYTF
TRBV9	CASSVALGTYGYTF
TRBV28	CASSHSGQLNQPQHF
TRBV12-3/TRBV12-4	CASSLIVNTEAFF
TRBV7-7	CASSPGQVGSEQFF
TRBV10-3	CAIGSGGANTGELFF
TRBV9	CASSVSNLLGTAENGYTF
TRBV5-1	CASSLGPGTYGYTF
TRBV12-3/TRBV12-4	CASSFLGREDYGYTF
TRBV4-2	CASSRPGQGAPEAFF
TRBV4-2	CASSQVYRGEETEAFF
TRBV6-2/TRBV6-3	CASSYRTTVSNQPQHF
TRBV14	CASSQGQGFNYGYTF
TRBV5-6	CASSWLLTSGQETQYF
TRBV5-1	CASSFLPNYGYTF
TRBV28	CASSPPQRLGGYTF
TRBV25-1	CASGEGYTF
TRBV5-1	CASTLSWTGTGYQETQYF
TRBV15	CATSRDVNRNSPLHF
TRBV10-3	CAINRDLNSPLHF
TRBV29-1	CSARERSGYTF
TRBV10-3	CAISESNEQFF
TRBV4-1	CASSQFPPSSNYGYTF
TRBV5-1	CASSLAKGRVEAFF
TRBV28	CASSLFDRVVSEQYF
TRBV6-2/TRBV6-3	CASSYPGTGGQPQHF
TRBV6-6	CASRDGNQPQHF
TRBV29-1	CSVAGSAGNTIYF
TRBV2	CATDRVNTGELFF
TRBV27	CASGFDSGLAVTGELFF
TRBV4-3	CASSQTGDNEKLFF
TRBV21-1	CASSEVGDRTPRNTIYF
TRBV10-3	CAITTKGVGDSGNTIYF
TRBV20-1	CSASSSGVSYEQFF
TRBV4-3	CASSQEPAYGYTF
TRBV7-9	CASSPESDEAFF